The 32 T cell receptor beta chains in this list originate from one sample, sequenced in a study of blood T cells in healthy people across ages. Together with a sample-barcoded 5' primer, a J-beta primer mix was included in a second PCR lasting about 6 to 11 cycles. MiXCR was run by TCRdb on the 5' RACE reads, yielding one entry per CDR3 protein. The data hold over 1,300,000 distinct CDR3 sequences, with 55% to 75% observed a single time. The sequenced material came from blood. These receptors were obtained from a man aged 18 to 35 in good health.

This clonotype was seen a handful of times. V gene TRBV10-3 combines with J gene TRBJ2-7; TRBD1 or TRBD2 may be the D gene (5 bases each). CDR3 length: 13 residues. Germline-derived CDR1 and CDR2 are ENHRY and SYGVKD. V lost 4 bases, J lost 3 bases, and 10 bases lay in between. CDR3 sequence (DNA): TGTGCCATCAGTGGGGACGGCCACTACGAGCAGTACTTC. Translation gives CAISGDGHYEQYF.

The gene calls are TRBV29-1 and TRBJ1-1; TRBD1 matches at 7 bases. Per the germline V gene, CDR1 is SQVTM and CDR2 is ANQGSEA. After removal of 1 base from V and 1 base from J, the junction contained 3 bases not matched to a gene. The CDR3 covers 14 residues. The CDR3, as DNA: TGCAGCGTTGAAGCGGGACAGACGAACACTGAAGCTTTCTTT. This encodes CSVEAGQTNTEAFF.

V gene TRBV29-1 combines with J gene TRBJ2-5; D call uncertain. Looked up from germline, CDR1 is SQVTM and CDR2 is ANQGSEA. This CDR3 comprises 13 residues. Trimming took off 3 bases at V and 1 base at J, with 9 bases between the two ends. The CDR3 loop is CSVDLDSQETQYF. DNA for the CDR3: TGCAGCGTTGATCTGGATTCCCAAGAGACCCAGTACTTC.

The chain is built from TRBV6-1 and TRBJ1-1; 7 bases line up with TRBD1. Germline V gene lookup returns CDR1 MNHNS and CDR2 SASEGT. The CDR3 totals 14 residues. CDR3: CASLTGAVGTEAFF. The CDR3 region has the DNA TGTGCAAGCCTCACAGGGGCCGTGGGGACTGAAGCTTTCTTT.

This clonotype was found a few times. The J gene is TRBJ2-2, the V gene TRBV27; possibly TRBD1 for D (6 bases). This CDR3 has 19 residues. Trimming removed 0 bases at V and 0 bases at J, with 17 bases between. Germline CDR1 is MNHEY and CDR2 is SMNVEV (reference sequence). The CDR3 nucleotides read TGTGCCAGCAGTTTATCGATAACAGGGATCATCGCGAACACCGGGGAGCTGTTTTTT. It yields the protein CASSLSITGIIANTGELFF.

This clonotype was seen a handful of times. This chain connects TRBV7-2 to TRBJ2-3; D gene ambiguous. Germline values: CDR1 SGHTA, CDR2 FQGNSA. The CDR3 contains 15 residues. Trimming took off 0 bases at V and 0 bases at J, with 7 bases between the two ends. The CDR3 nucleotides are TGTGCCAGCAGCTTAGCGGGCCAGAGCACAGATACGCAGTATTTT. It codes for CASSLAGQSTDTQYF.

J is TRBJ2-4 and V is TRBV12-3 or TRBV12-4; D is ambiguous. With the DNA end fitting TRBJ2-7 better, the J assignment may be wrong. The CDR3 spans 12 residues. CDR3 nucleotides: TGTGCCAGCAGCCAACAGAGAGGCGAGCAGTACTTC. Its protein product is CASSQQRGEQYF.

The chain employs TRBV7-6 and TRBJ1-2; D perhaps matches TRBD1 (6 bases). CDR1 and CDR2 (germline): SGHVS, FNYEAQ. This CDR3 has 18 residues. V lost 2 bases, J lost 7 bases, and 26 bases lay in between. The DNA of the CDR3 is TGTGCCAGCAGCTTAAGGCTAAAAGCTTACAGGGTTTGTTGTGGCTACACCTTC. Protein: CASSLRLKAYRVCCGYTF.

This clonotype has only a few counts. The V gene is TRBV25-1, the J gene TRBJ2-7, with D perhaps matching TRBD1 (6 bases). V was pared by 3 bases and J by 2 bases, with 14 bases between. The CDR3 extends over 15 amino acids. The germline V gene has CDR1 MGHDK and CDR2 SYGVNS. The CDR3 loop reads CASSETLQGTYEQYF. The CDR3 coding sequence is TGTGCCAGCAGTGAGACCCTCCAGGGGACCTACGAGCAGTACTTC.

This rearrangement joins TRBV12-3 or TRBV12-4 to TRBJ2-5; 11 bases line up with TRBD2. The CDR3 totals 15 residues. With 3 bases clipped from V and 11 bases from J, the junction kept 11 bases outside the gene matches. The chain's CDR3 is CASSFGLAGYNEQYF. The CDR3 coding sequence is TGTGCCAGCAGTTTTGGACTAGCGGGTTACAATGAGCAGTACTTC.

In its sample, this clonotype was seen once. The V gene is TRBV18, the J gene TRBJ1-4; D is unclear. From germline, CDR1 is KGHSH and CDR2 LQKENI. This CDR3 spans 15 amino acids. The V and J ends lost 6 bases and 8 bases respectively, with 19 bases between them. In DNA form, the CDR3 reads TGTGCCAGCTCCCCTCAGTCGGCGAGATCCGAAAAACTGTTTTTT. Amino acid sequence: CASSPQSARSEKLFF.

The rearrangement joins TRBV3-1 to TRBJ2-5; TRBD2 matches 8 bases. This CDR3 has 15 amino acids. CDR1 and CDR2 (germline): LGHDT, YNNKEL (reference sequence). Losses at the gene ends were 1 base for V and 5 bases for J; bases not matched to a gene: 6. Here the CDR3 reads CASSQGLLAEETQYF. The CDR3 region has the DNA TGTGCCAGCAGCCAAGGCTTACTAGCGGAGGAGACCCAGTACTTC.

The rearrangement links TRBV27 to TRBJ1-1; no firm D call. The CDR3 is 12 amino acids. The germline gives CDR1 MNHEY, CDR2 SMNVEV (reference sequence). Trimming took 7 bases from V and 4 from J, leaving 10 bases between them. CDR3 bases: TGTGCCAGCAAAATGTACGGCACTGAAGCTTTCTTT. It yields the protein CASKMYGTEAFF.

This clonotype has just one count. The gene calls are TRBV18 and TRBJ1-2; D unresolved. This CDR3 has 15 amino acids. V gave up 3 bases and J gave up 4 bases, with 15 bases separating them. Per the germline V gene, CDR1 is KGHSH and CDR2 is LQKENI. The chain's CDR3 is CASSPAGNGGYGYTF. The CDR3, as DNA: TGTGCCAGCTCACCGGCGGGCAACGGTGGCTATGGCTACACCTTC.

The chain links TRBV12-3 or TRBV12-4 to TRBJ2-3, with 9 bases lining up with TRBD1. V lost 5 bases and J lost 5; bases outside the gene matches: 8. CDR3 length: 15 amino acids. CDR3 bases: TGTGCCAGCAGTCCGGGACAGGGAGAAATAGATACGCAGTATTTT. This codes for CASSPGQGEIDTQYF.

There are a few counts of this clonotype. The V call is TRBV6-5, the J call TRBJ1-1, with 7 nucleotides matching TRBD1. The CDR3 is 13 residues long. With V trimmed by 6 bases and J by 3 bases, 4 bases remained unmatched. Germline-derived CDR1 and CDR2 are MNHEY and SVGAGI. The CDR3 loop reads CASSPRGYTEAFF. The CDR3 DNA reads as TGTGCCAGCAGCCCCAGGGGGTACACTGAAGCTTTCTTT.

The chain recombines TRBV28 with TRBJ1-2; TRBD1 might be the D (6 bases). The ends were cut back, 4 bases at V and 0 bases at J, with 21 bases in the middle. Germline CDR1 is MDHEN and CDR2 is SYDVKM. CDR3 length: 18 amino acids. CDR3 DNA: TGTGCCAGCAGTTCTTATGGAGGACAGTCCCTCTCTAACTATGGCTACACCTTC. Amino acids: CASSSYGGQSLSNYGYTF.

The chain employs TRBV16 and TRBJ1-2; 8 positions match TRBD1. CDR3 length equals 15 residues. The J segment lost 4 bases and the V segment lost 2 bases, leaving 6 bases of the junction unmatched. Germline CDR1 reads KGHSY; CDR2 reads FQNENV. CDR3 sequence (DNA): TGTGCCAGCAGCCAACCTCCGGGACAGGTCTATGGCTACACCTTC. It is translated as CASSQPPGQVYGYTF.

About this clonotype: The junction and the germline gene differ at one end; a read error may be behind it. The chain is built from TRBV20-1 and TRBJ1-2, with D unclear. Germline V gene data show CDR1 as DFQATT and CDR2 as SNEGSKA (reference sequence). The CDR3 sequence is 12 residues long. CDR3 in DNA: TGCAGTGCTAAGGTGGCGAACTATGGCTGCACCTTC. Translated, it gives CSAKVANYGCTF.

The chain links TRBV4-3 to TRBJ1-2, with a possible D match to TRBD1 (5 bases). The CDR3 length is 15 residues. Germline loops: CDR1 LGHNA, CDR2 YSLEER. Trimming removed 2 bases at V and 8 bases at J, with 18 bases between. The CDR3 here is CASSQSGQIYRGYTF. The CDR3 DNA reads as TGCGCCAGCAGCCAAAGTGGGCAAATCTACAGGGGCTACACCTTC.

The chain couples TRBV7-9 to TRBJ2-7; a possible D gene is TRBD1 (6 bases). Germline values: CDR1 SEHNR, CDR2 FQNEAQ (reference sequence). CDR3 size: 14 residues. The V end was cut by 7 bases, the J end by 0 bases, with 13 bases between. CDR3 nucleotide sequence: TGTGCCAGCAACTTGACAGGAATCTCCTACGAGCAGTACTTC. Its translation: CASNLTGISYEQYF.

V gene TRBV7-2 combines with J gene TRBJ2-5; 7 bases map to TRBD2. The V and J ends lost 5 bases and 3 bases, in that order; junction bases with no gene match: 6. The CDR3 runs 14 residues. In germline, CDR1 is SGHTA, CDR2 FQGNSA. DNA of the CDR3: TGTGCCAGCAGCGCCAGCGGGGTAAAAGAGACCCAGTACTTC. Its protein product is CASSASGVKETQYF.

The chain is built from TRBV6-2 or TRBV6-3 and TRBJ2-1; 9 bases map to TRBD2. The CDR3 extends over 16 amino acids. Per germline, CDR1 MNHEY and CDR2 SVGEGT. Unmatched junction bases numbered 4, after V lost 0 bases and J lost 4 bases. The DNA of the CDR3 is TGTGCCAGCAGTTACTCAAGCGGGGGGACATACAATGAGCAGTTCTTC. Translating it yields CASSYSSGGTYNEQFF.

The chain recombines TRBV16 with TRBJ2-7; TRBD1 matches at 7 bases. The ends lost 4 bases at V and 5 bases at J; junction bases unmatched: 8. Per germline, CDR1 KGHSY and CDR2 FQNENV. The CDR3 spans 14 residues. This chain's CDR3 is CASSRSGQIHEQYF. CDR3 coding DNA: TGTGCCAGCAGCCGATCGGGACAGATCCACGAGCAGTACTTC.

This chain uses TRBV29-1 with TRBJ1-2, with 12 bases identical to TRBD1. The germline CDR1 and CDR2 sequences are SQVTM and ANQGSEA. V gave up 7 bases and J gave up 6 bases; unmatched junction bases: 15. The CDR3 sequence is 16 residues long. The DNA for the CDR3 is TGCAGCGCGAAGGCTGGGACAGGGGGCTGTGGGGATGGCTACACCTTC. This gives the protein CSAKAGTGGCGDGYTF.

This clonotype was seen only a few times. The chain links TRBV29-1 to TRBJ2-7; 9 bases map to TRBD1. J gave up 2 bases and V 2 bases, and 4 bases lay outside the gene matches. The length of the CDR3 is 14 residues. Germline CDR1 is SQVTM and CDR2 is ANQGSEA. In DNA, the CDR3 is TGCAGCGTTGAATCCGGACAGGGGACCTACGAGCAGTACTTC. Translated: CSVESGQGTYEQYF.

The genes are TRBV4-1 and TRBJ2-1, with D unresolved. The CDR3 covers 14 residues. Germline V CDR1 and CDR2: MGHRA, YSYEKL. V lost 4 bases and J 3 bases, leaving 10 bases between the germline ends. CDR3 sequence: CASSRDGYYNEQFF. The CDR3 DNA reads as TGCGCCAGCAGCCGGGATGGGTACTACAATGAGCAGTTCTTC.

The chain uses TRBV7-6 and TRBJ2-3; D is unclear. Germline values: CDR1 SGHVS, CDR2 FNYEAQ. The CDR3 runs to 12 residues. V lost 4 bases and J lost 6, with 8 bases in between. CDR3: CASSSVADTQYF. CDR3 nucleotide sequence: TGTGCCAGCAGCTCCGTGGCGGATACGCAGTATTTT.

The gene calls are TRBV9 and TRBJ1-1; 11 bases match TRBD1. The V gene end was trimmed by 0 bases and the J gene end by 5 bases; junction bases not matched to a gene: 3. The CDR3 has 15 amino acids. The germline CDR1 and CDR2 sequences are SGDLS and YYNGEE. CDR3 DNA: TGTGCCAGCAGCGTAGCTCGGGACAGGGGGACTGAAGCTTTCTTT. Translation gives CASSVARDRGTEAFF.

The V call is TRBV12-5, the J call TRBJ2-1; TRBD2 is a possible D gene (7 bases). Germline CDR1 is LGHNT and CDR2 is FRNRAP. Trimming left V 6 bases short and J 8 bases short, with 23 bases between. CDR3 size: 16 residues. CDR3 sequence reads: CASGVDGGAHGYEQFF. CDR3 DNA: TGTGCTAGTGGCGTCGATGGGGGGGCTCACGGGTATGAGCAGTTCTTC.

This clonotype was counted between two and nine times. The chain couples TRBV29-1 to TRBJ2-4; TRBD1 or TRBD2 may be the D gene (5 bases each). V was cut by 3 bases and J by 9 bases, with 12 bases left in between. There are 12 residues in the CDR3. Germline CDR1 and CDR2: SQVTM and ANQGSEA. The CDR3 DNA reads as TGCAGCGTTGAGGGGCAGGGAGCCATTCAGTACTTC. Protein product: CSVEGQGAIQYF.

This clonotype was observed a handful of times. The chain links TRBV29-1 to TRBJ2-5, with D possibly matching TRBD1 (6 bases). Germline loops: CDR1 SQVTM, CDR2 ANQGSEA. V lost 5 bases and J lost 5, with 15 bases in between. This CDR3 comprises 13 residues. CDR3 region: CSVTQGPPETQYF. DNA of the CDR3: TGCAGCGTTACACAGGGCCCACCGGAGACCCAGTACTTC.